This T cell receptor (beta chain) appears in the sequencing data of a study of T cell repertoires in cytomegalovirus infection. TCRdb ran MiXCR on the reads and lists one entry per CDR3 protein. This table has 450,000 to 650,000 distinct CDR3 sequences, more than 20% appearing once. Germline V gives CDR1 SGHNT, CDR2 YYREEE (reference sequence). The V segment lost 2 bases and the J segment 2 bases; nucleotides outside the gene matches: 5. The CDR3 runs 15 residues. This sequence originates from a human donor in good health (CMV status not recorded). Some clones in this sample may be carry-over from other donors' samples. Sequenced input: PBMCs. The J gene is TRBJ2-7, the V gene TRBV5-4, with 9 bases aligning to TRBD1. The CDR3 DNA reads TGTGCCAGCAGCTTAGGGACAGGGCGGGCCTACGAGCAGTACTTC. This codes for CASSLGTGRAYEQYF.